This T cell receptor (beta chain) was identified in a study of Ad26.COV2.S vaccination and SARS-CoV-2 variants. General study results and limits: TCR breadth and depth analyses may have underestimated total T cell responses.

The treatment was: some 20 received Ad26.COV2.S at low or high dose, single or two shots; about 5 received placebo; per-sample allocation not given. The study sampled participants on day 63 after the first vaccine or placebo injection. Losses at the gene ends were 0 bases for V and 6 bases for J; bases not matched to a gene: 13. The germline V gene encodes CDR1 SEHNR and CDR2 FQNEAQ (reference sequence). CDR3 size: 19 residues. Regarding this clone: Its antigen remains unidentified.

Sequenced by immunoSEQ multiplex PCR; TCRdb stores in-frame clones only, minus some. The sample includes some 350,000 clones, approximately 85% of them seen just once. The clonotype originates from a person aged 18-60 years who received the Ad26.COV2.S COVID-19 vaccine or a placebo. The sample here was peripheral blood, taken in a trial of Ad26.COV2.S vaccine versus placebo. The chain joins TRBV7-9 to TRBJ2-2; 10 bases are shared with TRBD1. CDR3 region: CASSLALRQGAGKAGELFF. The CDR3 DNA reads TGTGCCAGCAGCTTAGCGTTGCGACAGGGGGCTGGGAAGGCCGGGGAGCTGTTTTTT.